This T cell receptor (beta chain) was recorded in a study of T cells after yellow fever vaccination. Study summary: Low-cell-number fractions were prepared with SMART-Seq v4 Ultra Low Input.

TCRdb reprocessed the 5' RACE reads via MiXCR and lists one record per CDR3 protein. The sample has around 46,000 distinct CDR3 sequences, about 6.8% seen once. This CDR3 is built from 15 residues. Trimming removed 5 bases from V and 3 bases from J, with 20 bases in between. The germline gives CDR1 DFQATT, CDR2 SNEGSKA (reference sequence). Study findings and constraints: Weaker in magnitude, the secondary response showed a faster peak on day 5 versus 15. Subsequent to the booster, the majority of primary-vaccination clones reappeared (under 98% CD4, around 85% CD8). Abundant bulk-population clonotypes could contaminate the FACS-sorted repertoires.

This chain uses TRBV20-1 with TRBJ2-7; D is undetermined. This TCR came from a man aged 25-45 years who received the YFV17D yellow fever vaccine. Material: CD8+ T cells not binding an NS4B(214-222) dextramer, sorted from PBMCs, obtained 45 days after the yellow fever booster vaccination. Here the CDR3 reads CSALESPLGVYEQYF. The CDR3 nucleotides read TGCAGTGCTCTAGAGTCCCCCCTAGGTGTCTACGAGCAGTACTTC.